Below, one T cell receptor (beta chain) is given with its context. The source of the sample is a study of technical replicates of blood from four donors. TCRdb's copy holds only in-frame clones and misses some; the assay was immunoSEQ multiplex PCR. The repertoire consists of tens of thousands of clones, with 75% to 95% occurring once and the leading ten covering under 0.3%. The clonotype comes from a human donor in good health. Sample: T cells isolated from PBMCs.

The CDR3 DNA reads TGTGCCTGGAATATAGGGGGCCCATATGGCTACACCTTC. It encodes CAWNIGGPYGYTF. V and J are TRBV30 and TRBJ1-2; 7 bases match TRBD1. Looked up from germline, CDR1 is GTSNPN and CDR2 is SVGIG (reference sequence). The CDR3 runs to 13 residues. V trimming: 4 bases; J trimming: 5 bases; junction bases outside the gene matches: 7.